This T cell receptor beta chain was identified in a study of identical twins (dated by TCRdb to 2016 to 2017). A note on the overall study: The study deep-sequenced TCR alpha and beta repertoires from monozygotic twins, unrelated adults of various ages and cord blood to test whether fetal clonotypes persist. Replicate twin experiments were performed at different times using different library preparation protocols to rule out contamination.

Only healthy Caucasian donors were included. What the research found in general, with its limitations: In monozygotic twins, out-of-frame TCR alpha sharing was systematically underestimated by recombination models, although the models agreed with sharing between unrelated individuals. Because the same donors could not be followed over many years, the conclusions relied on cross-sectional statistical analysis. Invariant T cells such as MAIT and iNKT could partly confound zero-insertion analyses, though diverse VJ usage argued against this for most clonotypes. Out-of-frame TCR alpha sequences shared between twins showed an excess of low generation-probability sequences compared with coincidental sharing between unrelated individuals. The excess sharing between twins in beta out-of-frame sequences was weaker because fewer shared sequences reduced the signal-to-noise ratio. Abundant cord blood beta clonotypes had fewer insertions, young adult naive repertoires showed a similar but weaker trend, and memory repertoires showed no such trend.

This clonotype was seen more than once but under ten times. Its binding antigen is unknown. No much larger clone is present one base from it, and per-base qualities are unavailable. Library preparation was by 5' RACE. Sequencer: Illumina HiSeq 2000. Template switching introduced a universal primer binding site; the final cDNA contained a unique molecular identifier, enabling accurate counting of TCR cDNA molecules. Specific primers in the conserved constant-segment region were used to synthesize first-strand cDNA for the TCR alpha and beta chains. Each cDNA library was double barcoded, with a SMART-Mk sample barcode plus Illumina barcodes, to control for contamination. TruSeq adapter sequences, together with Illumina sample barcodes, were added in two successive PCR steps. TCR alpha and beta cDNA libraries were sequenced on the Illumina HiSeq platform with custom primers. As for how the authors treated the data: Unique molecular identifiers were extracted from raw reads with MiGEC, and CDR3 positions were determined with MiXCR. Recombination models were inferred per individual with the repgenHMM and IGoR tools using an EM algorithm. Shared clonotype analysis was performed with the tcR package in R, normalizing sharing by the product of cloneset sizes. To study raw recombination free of thymic and clonal selection effects, out-of-frame nonproductive sequences were analyzed. TCRdb reworked the public reads: Q25 trimming with fastp, MiXCR clone assembly, productive beta chains retained. Here each entry gathers all rows of one CDR3 protein and keeps the most common genes and DNA. Clone size and V and J calls follow TCRdb, not the original study. The sample yields roughly 1.6 million distinct CDR3 sequences; about 30% were counted once. Jointly, the top ten make up 0.27% of the sample.

A distance of 9 bases separates the germline ends of V and J, which lose 4 bases and 2 bases respectively. Reading the germline V gene gives CDR1 SNHLY and CDR2 FYNNEI. The CDR3 measures 13 amino acids from cysteine to phenylalanine. Kept here is only the CDR3 DNA, which spans 39 bases and is read in frame from base 1. The sample consisted of cord blood. Recombination connected TRBV2 to TRBJ2-7; TRBD1 is perhaps the D gene, given 5 matching bases. The receptor's source is a newborn girl in good health. The nucleotide sequence is TGTGCCAGCAGTGCAGTCAGGGCCTACGAGCAGTACTTC. Translated, this gives CASSAVRAYEQYF.